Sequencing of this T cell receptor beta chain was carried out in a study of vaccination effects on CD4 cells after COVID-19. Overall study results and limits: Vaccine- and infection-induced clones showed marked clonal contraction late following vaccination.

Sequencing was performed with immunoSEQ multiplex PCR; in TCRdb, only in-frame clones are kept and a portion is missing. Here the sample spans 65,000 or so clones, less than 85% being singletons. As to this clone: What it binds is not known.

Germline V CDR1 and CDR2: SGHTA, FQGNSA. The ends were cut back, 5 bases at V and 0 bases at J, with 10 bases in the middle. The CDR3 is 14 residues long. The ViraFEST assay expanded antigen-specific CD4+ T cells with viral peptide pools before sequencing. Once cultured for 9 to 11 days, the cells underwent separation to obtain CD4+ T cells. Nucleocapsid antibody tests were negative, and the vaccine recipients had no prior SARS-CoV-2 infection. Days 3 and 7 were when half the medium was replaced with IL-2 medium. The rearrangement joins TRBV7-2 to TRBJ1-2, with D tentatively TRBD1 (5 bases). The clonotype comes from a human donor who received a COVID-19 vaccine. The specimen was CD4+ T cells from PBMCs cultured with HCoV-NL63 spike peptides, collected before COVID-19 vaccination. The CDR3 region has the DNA TGTGCCAGCAGCCCGGGGGGTCCTAACTATGGCTACACCTTC. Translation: CASSPGGPNYGYTF.